The source of this T cell receptor beta chain is a study of cytomegalovirus exposure and HLA in healthy donors (TCRdb year 2017). At the level of the whole study: An earlier analysis of roughly 500 of the donors reported about 250 Gb of sequence data and more than 90 million unique TCR beta sequences from some 180 million T cells. About 280 gigabases of sequencing data and 78 million or so unique TCR sequences were included in an early release covering about 700 HLA-typed donors. Among the approximately 400 genotyped donors, about 85% belonged to the genetic ancestry cluster associated with self-reported Caucasian donors. The study aimed to test whether cataloging public T cell receptors could reveal signatures of past pathogen exposure. The study used immunosequencing to profile the T cell repertoires of several hundred subjects and linked those repertoires to cytomegalovirus serostatus. Along with the approximately 700-subject first cohort, a separate validation cohort of approximately 110 different subjects was used. High-throughput TCR immunosequencing, statistical association of individual TCRs with disease status, and machine learning were combined to predict cytomegalovirus infection status. A later analysis re-examined previously published TCR beta repertoires from more than 650 donors and added high-resolution HLA genotyping to investigate patterns of TCR occurrence. In the later analysis, no new phenotypic data were used to find candidate immune exposures; instead, reliance was placed on TCR beta sequences and their occurrence across donors. To decide whether each TCR beta V gene segment behaved as functional or pseudogenic, an earlier analysis of fewer than 750 of the donors relied on high-throughput TCR beta sequencing. Donor age, sex, ethnicity and CMV serostatus were compiled together with the repertoire data. A later genetic analysis took genome-wide SNP genotypes for about three fifths of the roughly 670 donors and used that subset as a discovery cohort. All discovery cohort repertoires had been generated on a single sequencing platform. Both class I and class II loci were covered by HLA typing, at four-digit resolution. The number of typed donors differed by locus: about 620-630 for A, B, C, DRB1 and DQB1; approximately 520 for DQA1; some 590 for DPA1; and about 470 for DPB1. Five DR-DQ haplotypes were treated as single units for association and clustering because of strong linkage in the cohort. On average, roughly 240,000 unique TCR beta nucleotide sequences were sequenced per donor among a few hundred genotyped donors of the cohort, with roughly 18% of those sequences being non-productive.

Library preparation employed the immunoSEQ multiplex PCR assay. A mixture of 60 forward primers for TCR Vbeta segments and 13 reverse primers for TCR Jbeta segments was used in the multiplex PCR. A multiplex PCR assay on genomic DNA amplified the CDR3 region of rearranged TCR beta genes. Amplified TCR beta libraries were sequenced as 87-base-pair reads on the Illumina HiSeq System. As for the authors' bioinformatics: A later analysis tallied roughly 80 million unique TCR beta chains across the 666 repertoires, and some 12 million of those chains were shared by two or more donors. A nearest-neighbor algorithm error-corrected the raw reads and collapsed the reads into unique sequences, merging closely related sequences to remove PCR and sequencing errors. CDR3 sequences were aligned to IMGT reference sequences to assign V, D and J gene segments. For a sequence to be retained, a match of at least six nucleotides to both a V gene segment and a J gene segment was required. A rearrangement counted as productive if the CDR3 had no stop codons and remained in frame with V and J, and every other rearrangement counted as non-productive. CDR3 was defined by IMGT convention, running from the second conserved V-encoded cysteine to the conserved J-encoded phenylalanine. The earlier analysis of 500 to 600 of the donors excluded sequences that lacked an unambiguous match to a single V gene segment. In an earlier analysis of about 590 of the donors, a V segment was called functional when productive rearrangements were above 56.7%, and segregating when the standard deviation between donors exceeded 5%. A statistical classification framework was built for diagnosing cytomegalovirus status from the catalog of TCR beta chain sequences. V and J gene assignment, in a later analysis, came from comparing TCR nucleotide sequences with IMGT/GENE-DB human TR gene sequences. Using the TCRdist pipeline, a later analysis assigned CDR3 sequences along with most-parsimonious VDJ recombination scenarios. In a later analysis, every TCR beta chain was defined by the combination of its CDR3 amino acid sequence and its V-gene family, and reads without a unique V-gene family were dropped. A later analysis removed 592 highly shared, low-generation-probability nucleotide sequences to deal with suspected cross-contamination and a sequencing artifact. For each public chain, a later analysis derived a clonal expansion index from normalized ranks of inferred template counts within each repertoire. A later analysis computed generation probabilities with a VDJ recombination model fitted to out-of-frame rearrangements, and checked the results against IGoR. Hypergeometric tests were used in a later analysis to score TCR-TCR, TCR-HLA and TCR-CMV co-occurrence, with a repertoire-size bias correction applied to the TCR pairs. False discovery rates were estimated in a later analysis by permuting HLA or CMV assignments 20 times. In a later analysis, co-occurring TCRs were grouped with DBSCAN, and TCRdist sequence similarity was added when clustering was performed within HLA-allele-positive subsets. For co-occurrence clustering, repertoires with fewer than 30,000 or more than 120,000 public chains were excluded, along with roughly 5 repertoires with anomalous nucleotide sharing. Here the immuneACCESS table is served through TCRdb, limited to in-frame sequences with V and J called. Missing clones are a known gap in these copies; in checked studies unresolved V genes cover under half, and the rest lacks a known reason. V, J and clone size are those of that table, while D and trimming were read from the DNA. Within this sample are under 110,000 clones, with 76% of them counted one time only. The ten top clones hold around 4% of the sample.

According to the germline V gene, CDR1 reads SGHVS and CDR2 reads FNYEAQ. The CDR3 measures 15 amino acids from cysteine to phenylalanine. Only CDR3 DNA is held: 45 bases, read in frame from base 1. The V end loses 5 bases and the J end loses 4 bases, and a stretch of 17 bases separates them. The cohort comprised fewer than 750 healthy bone marrow donors. Cohort members were all nominally healthy when sampled, although unrecorded immune exposures were likely present. The donor was CMV seronegative and belonged to the group of 380 or so seronegative cohort members. Each donor provided a peripheral blood sample, and peripheral blood mononuclear cells were used for TCR beta sequencing. Genomic DNA extraction from the blood cell samples was performed with the Qiagen DNeasy Blood Extraction Kit. Points the paper makes about the study in general: In a later analysis, HLA-associated TCR beta chains showed more clonal expansion and lower generation probabilities than non-associated chains that were equally common. HLA typing was unavailable for some donors at each locus, so association tests used only the typed subset. According to a later analysis, most CMV-associated TCR beta chains appeared to be HLA-restricted, and the HLA associations seemed to be driven largely by CMV exposure. In vitro tests confirmed that a few of the cytomegalovirus-associated TCR beta chains recognize cytomegalovirus antigens. This cohort had only TCR beta chains sequenced, and the lack of alpha or paired-chain data limited which features could be detected. It was suggested by the authors that the approach could potentially be generalized to other disease states and immunological phenotypes. The only immune exposure information available for the cohort was CMV serostatus. The study gave a list of 150 to 200 TCR beta chains associated with cytomegalovirus. Most TCR sequences were seen in very few donors, while some public TCRs were found in many individuals. A further reported finding was that TCR beta sequences accurately predicted the HLA-A and HLA-B alleles for most subjects in the first cohort. An association between a missense DCLRE1C variant and V-gene and J-gene trimming of TCR beta chains was found in a later genetic analysis and replicated in an independent cohort. In a later genetic analysis, fewer N-insertions in productive TCRs were reported among donors in an Asian-associated ancestry cluster than the roughly 640-donor mean. The 87-base-pair reads could not distinguish some IMGT-functional V segments, including TRBV6-2 and TRBV6-3, so those segments were excluded. A cluster of highly shared sequence variants was judged likely to be a technical artifact of the sequencing pipeline. Linkage disequilibrium might explain the correlated functional status among segregating V segments, but an unknown experimental factor could not be ruled out. Presence/absence analyses assumed roughly uniform sequencing depth across donors, an assumption that may not hold. In a later analysis, TCR association rates were found to vary across HLA loci, with the most associated TCRs seen for DRB1 alleles and the fewest for HLA-C alleles. In an earlier analysis of 587 of the donors, most TCR beta V segments were observed in productive rearrangements about 87% or about 30% of the time, broadly matching IMGT annotations. A later analysis reported that several top co-occurrence clusters appeared linked to parvovirus B19, influenza, CMV and Epstein-Barr virus. Strong co-occurrence of HLA alleles, especially DR and DQ, made assigning TCR associations to individual alleles difficult. A later analysis associated approximately 17,000 TCR beta sequences with specific HLA alleles at a false discovery rate of 0.05. Because counts were too low, more than 15 rarely observed V segments, including chromosome 9 orphons, were left out of the earlier analysis of over 550 of the donors. In both the original and validation cohorts, the classifier was reported to diagnose cytomegalovirus status with high specificity and sensitivity.

Comment on this clone: Its antigen specificity is not known. Base-call qualities are not available, and no considerably larger clone is one nucleotide away.

This sequence was found in a man aged 40-50 years in good health and CMV-seronegative. The sequence links TRBV7-6 to TRBJ1-1; the D segment cannot be called with confidence. Input material: PBMCs. The DNA sequence is given as TGTGCCAGCAGCCCTCCCCGGGGTGGGAGCACTGAAGCTTTCTTT. It translates to CASSPPRGGSTEAFF.